These T cell receptor beta chains were read from a single sample in a study of post-analysis software for immune sequencing data. Via MiXCR, TCRdb re-called the PCR reads, giving one row per CDR3 protein. The sample lists 600,000 to 750,000 distinct CDR3 sequences, roughly three fifths seen once, with approximately 10% in the top ten. Sample: blood. Receptors originate from a girl aged 2 to 9 with multiple sclerosis. The CDR3 runs from the conserved cysteine through the conserved F or W. A D gene is named only where the DNA matches it firmly. Not all rows give a size; the values are once, few, many and, for expanded clones, a class.

TRBV6-2/TRBV6-3	TRBJ1-1	NA	NA	CASTMGASTEAFF	TGTGCCAGCACCATGGGGGCTAGCACTGAAGCTTTCTTT
TRBV9	TRBJ2-1	NA	NA	CASSVSYLSYNEQFF	TGTGCCAGCAGCGTATCCTACCTCTCCTACAATGAGCAGTTCTTC
TRBV29-1	TRBJ2-2	NA	few	CSVGPSRRNTGELFF	TGCAGCGTTGGGCCATCGAGAAGGAACACCGGGGAGCTGTTTTTT
TRBV6-4	TRBJ2-1	TRBD2	NA	CASASGSSYNEQFF	TGTGCCAGCGCCAGCGGGAGCTCCTACAATGAGCAGTTCTTC
TRBV5-1	TRBJ2-1	NA	NA	CASSSRQDPSDNEQFF	TGCGCCAGCAGCAGCAGACAGGATCCCTCGGACAATGAGCAGTTCTTC
TRBV12-3/TRBV12-4	TRBJ2-7	TRBD1	NA	CASSHKNGQGAYEQYF	TGTGCCAGCAGTCACAAAAATGGACAGGGGGCCTACGAGCAGTACTTC
TRBV29-1	TRBJ2-3	NA	NA	CSVGLRGGADTQYF	TGCAGCGTGGGACTTAGGGGGGGCGCAGATACGCAGTATTTT
TRBV6-4	TRBJ2-3	NA	NA	CASTSGHLSTDTQYF	TGTGCCAGCACCTCAGGACACCTAAGCACAGATACGCAGTATTTT
TRBV10-3	TRBJ2-3	NA	once	CAIRLQGTDTQYF	TGTGCCATCAGACTACAGGGTACAGATACGCAGTATTTT
TRBV5-1	TRBJ2-5	NA	few	CASSRREETQYF	TGTGCCAGCAGCCGGAGGGAAGAGACCCAGTACTTC
TRBV29-1	TRBJ2-5	TRBD1	NA	CSVGQKQETQYF	TGCAGCGTGGGACAGAAACAAGAGACCCAGTACTTC
TRBV6-5	TRBJ2-1	NA	NA	CASQKNLGAGNEQFF	TGTGCCTCCCAGAAGAATCTAGGGGCTGGAAATGAGCAGTTCTTC
TRBV7-2	TRBJ2-1	TRBD1	NA	CASSLALGQGNEQFF	TGTGCCAGCAGCTTAGCACTCGGACAGGGGAATGAGCAGTTCTTC
TRBV29-1	TRBJ2-7	TRBD1	few	CSANRGHEQYF	TGCAGCGCGAACAGGGGGCACGAGCAGTACTTC
TRBV29-1	TRBJ2-1	TRBD2	NA	CSASGTSGRSEQFF	TGCAGCGCCTCCGGGACTAGCGGGAGAAGTGAGCAGTTCTTC
TRBV5-6	TRBJ2-4	NA	NA	CASSLGHRVMVQYF	TGTGCCAGCAGCTTAGGGCACAGGGTCATGGTTCAGTACTTC
TRBV28	TRBJ1-5	NA	NA	CASSRYLYSNQPQHF	TGTGCCAGCAGTCGGTATCTTTATAGCAATCAGCCCCAGCATTTT
TRBV10-3	TRBJ1-2	NA	few	CAIRAHSEDGYTF	TGTGCCATCAGAGCGCACTCAGAGGATGGCTACACCTTC
TRBV29-1	TRBJ2-7	TRBD1	NA	CSVEDRGQPYEQYF	TGCAGCGTTGAAGATCGGGGACAGCCCTACGAGCAGTACTTC
TRBV7-9	TRBJ2-1	TRBD2	many	CASSLVTSGGRPYNEQFF	TGTGCCAGCAGCTTAGTAACTAGCGGGGGCCGACCCTACAATGAGCAGTTCTTC
TRBV20-1	TRBJ2-3	TRBD2	NA	CSARKPLAGPSGDTQYF	TGCAGTGCTAGAAAACCGCTAGCGGGTCCTTCCGGAGATACGCAGTATTTT
TRBV18	TRBJ2-5	NA	few	CASSPVGKETQYF	TGTGCCAGCTCACCTGTAGGGAAAGAGACCCAGTACTTC
TRBV5-6	TRBJ2-3	NA	NA	CASSWTADTQYF	TGTGCCAGCAGCTGGACCGCAGATACGCAGTATTTT
TRBV6-2/TRBV6-3	TRBJ2-1	NA	NA	CASSYEGWNEQFF	TGTGCCAGCAGTTACGAGGGTTGGAATGAGCAGTTCTTC
TRBV18	TRBJ1-5	NA	few	CASSPNRGNQPQHF	TGTGCCAGCTCACCAAATAGAGGCAATCAGCCCCAGCATTTT
TRBV6-2/TRBV6-3	TRBJ2-1	TRBD2	once	CASSSSGAGSSYNEQFF	TGTGCCAGCAGTTCGTCCGGAGCGGGGAGCTCCTACAATGAGCAGTTCTTC
TRBV7-3	TRBJ2-3	NA	NA	CASSLRQVDTDTQYF	TGTGCCAGCAGCTTGCGGCAGGTGGACACAGATACGCAGTATTTT
TRBV25-1	TRBJ2-1	NA	NA	CASSESSKTSNEQFF	TGTGCCAGCAGTGAATCGAGCAAAACCTCAAATGAGCAGTTCTTC
TRBV20-1	TRBJ2-7	TRBD1	NA	CSAQGLQGFDHEQYF	TGCAGTGCACAAGGATTACAGGGGTTCGACCACGAGCAGTACTTC
TRBV7-9	TRBJ1-1	TRBD1	NA	CASSLVGQAQNTEAFF	TGTGCCAGCAGCTTAGTGGGACAGGCCCAGAACACTGAAGCTTTCTTT
TRBV6-2/TRBV6-3	TRBJ2-1	TRBD2	NA	CASSYQPGLSYNEQFF	TGTGCCAGCAGTTACCAACCGGGACTATCCTACAATGAGCAGTTCTTC
TRBV7-9	TRBJ2-5	TRBD2	NA	CASSTEREIGETQYF	TGTGCCAGCAGCACAGAGCGGGAGATCGGAGAGACCCAGTACTTC
TRBV6-5	TRBJ2-5	NA	few	CASRNWGGEETQYF	TGTGCCAGCAGGAACTGGGGCGGGGAAGAGACCCAGTACTTC
TRBV20-1	TRBJ1-2	NA	NA	CSASWIGGVDGYTF	TGCAGTGCTAGTTGGATAGGGGGAGTGGACGGCTACACCTTC
TRBV11-2	TRBJ2-1	NA	NA	CASSSPRAGTRDEQFF	TGTGCCAGCAGCTCCCCCCGGGCGGGGACCCGGGATGAGCAGTTCTTC
TRBV29-1	TRBJ1-5	TRBD1	few	CSGATGVNQPQHF	TGCAGCGGGGCGACAGGGGTCAATCAGCCCCAGCATTTT
TRBV7-9	TRBJ1-1	NA	NA	CASSLAQMSGTESEAFF	TGTGCCAGCAGCTTAGCCCAAATGTCCGGGACCGAATCTGAAGCTTTCTTT
TRBV6-5	TRBJ1-2	NA	few	CASSLIGTTSGYTF	TGTGCCAGTAGTCTGATTGGGACCACTTCGGGCTACACCTTC
TRBV10-3	TRBJ2-1	TRBD2	NA	CAISGIGLAGKSSYNEQFF	TGTGCCATCAGTGGGATTGGACTAGCGGGTAAGAGCTCCTACAATGAGCAGTTCTTC
TRBV5-1	TRBJ2-1	NA	NA	CASSMTNNEQFF	TGCGCCAGCAGCATGACGAACAATGAGCAGTTCTTC
TRBV7-8	TRBJ2-1	TRBD2	NA	CASSLAGWVNEQFF	TGTGCCAGCAGCCTAGCGGGATGGGTTAATGAGCAGTTCTTC
TRBV4-2	TRBJ2-1	TRBD2	once	CASSQWTSGSTNEQFF	TGTGCCAGCAGCCAGTGGACTAGCGGGAGTACCAATGAGCAGTTCTTC
TRBV2	TRBJ2-5	NA	NA	CASSEALRVGVTETQYF	TGTGCCAGCAGTGAAGCGCTTCGTGTGGGGGTCACAGAGACCCAGTACTTC
TRBV5-1	TRBJ2-5	TRBD2	NA	CASSWGVSSGSEETQYF	TGCGCCAGCAGCTGGGGGGTTTCTAGCGGGAGTGAGGAGACCCAGTACTTC
TRBV12-3/TRBV12-4	TRBJ2-1	NA	NA	CASSLRKEQFF	TGTGCCAGCAGTTTACGGAAGGAGCAGTTCTTC